This TCR beta chain is from a study of early T cells in non-severe SARS-CoV-2 infection. TCRdb analysed the 5' RACE reads with MiXCR anew, one entry per CDR3 protein. Of nearly 90,000 distinct CDR3 sequences listed, approximately 14% are singletons. Trimming took 3 bases from V and 3 from J, leaving 9 bases between them. The CDR3 is 15 amino acids. CDR1 is MDHEN and CDR2 is SYDVKM in the germline V gene. The chain uses TRBV28 and TRBJ1-6; perhaps TRBD1 as D (5 bases). Material: whole blood. This receptor was taken from an adult who was a healthcare worker with PCR-confirmed SARS-CoV-2 infection or an uninfected control (not recorded which). CDR3 protein: CASSFSGDYNSPLHF. CDR3 DNA: TGTGCCAGCAGTTTTTCGGGGGACTATAATTCACCCCTCCACTTT.